This TCR beta chain stems from a study of T-cell reconstitution after alpha-beta-depleted transplantation in children. General observations from the study: Roughly two months post-transplant, alpha-beta T cells reportedly originated from several hundred graft clones that had expanded. Where some patients showed high TCRbeta diversity at day 60, it came from recipient T cells and thymic progenitors that had survived.

This clonotype was observed a few times. The antigen is not known. Preparing the TCRbeta library involved the use of unique molecular identifiers. Using its own MiXCR run on the PCR reads, TCRdb lists one record per CDR3 protein. The repertoire consists of 800,000 to 1,000,000 distinct CDR3 sequences, with about 29% occurring once and the leading ten covering under 30%. CDR1 is DFQATT, CDR2 SNEGSKA, per germline (reference sequence). The CDR3 is made up of 16 amino acids. V was clipped by 0 bases and J by 6 bases, with 18 bases between them. This specimen was PBMCs, mostly from graft donor cells, taken 360 days after TCRalphabeta/CD19-depleted stem cell transplant. The TCR comes from a boy younger than two who had a stem cell transplant for SCID, so the T cells may come from the graft donor. This chain joins TRBV20-1 and TRBJ2-1; possibly TRBD1 or TRBD2 for D (5 bases each). The CDR3 reads CSARDRDRLRVNEQFF. The CDR3 DNA sequence: TGCAGTGCTAGAGATCGGGACCGTCTCCGGGTCAATGAGCAGTTCTTC.